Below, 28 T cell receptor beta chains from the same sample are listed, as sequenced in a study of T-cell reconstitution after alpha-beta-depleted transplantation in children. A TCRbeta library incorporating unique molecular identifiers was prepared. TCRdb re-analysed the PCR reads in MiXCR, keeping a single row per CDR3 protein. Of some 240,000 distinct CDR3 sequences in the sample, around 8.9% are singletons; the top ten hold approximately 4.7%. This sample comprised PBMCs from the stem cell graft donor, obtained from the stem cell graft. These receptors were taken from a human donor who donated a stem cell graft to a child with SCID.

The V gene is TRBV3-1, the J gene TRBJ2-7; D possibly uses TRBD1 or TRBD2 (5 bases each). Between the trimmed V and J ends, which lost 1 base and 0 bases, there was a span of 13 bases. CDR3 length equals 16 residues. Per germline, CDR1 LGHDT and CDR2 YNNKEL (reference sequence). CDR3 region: CASSQGVGDGSYEQYF. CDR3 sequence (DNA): TGTGCCAGCAGCCAAGGAGTCGGGGACGGCTCCTACGAGCAGTACTTC.

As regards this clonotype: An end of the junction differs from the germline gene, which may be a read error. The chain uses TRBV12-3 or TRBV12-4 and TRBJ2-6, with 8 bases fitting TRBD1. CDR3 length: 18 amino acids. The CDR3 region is CASCLKARGLAGANVLTF. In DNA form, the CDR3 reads TGTGCCAGCTGTTTGAAGGCCAGGGGGCTCGCTGGGGCCAACGTCCTGACTTTC.

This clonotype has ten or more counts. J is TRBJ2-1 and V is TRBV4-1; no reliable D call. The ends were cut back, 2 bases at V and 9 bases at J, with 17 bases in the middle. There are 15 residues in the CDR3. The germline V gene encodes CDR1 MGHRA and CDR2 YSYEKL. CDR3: CASSQLRFRLTEQFF. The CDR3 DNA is TGCGCCAGCAGCCAACTGAGATTCCGACTGACTGAGCAGTTCTTC.

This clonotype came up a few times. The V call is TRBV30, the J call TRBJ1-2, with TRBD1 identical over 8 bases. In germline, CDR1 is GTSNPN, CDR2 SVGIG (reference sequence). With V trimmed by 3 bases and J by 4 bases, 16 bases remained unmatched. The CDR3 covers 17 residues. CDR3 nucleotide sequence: TGTGCCTGGAGGATTGGACAGGGCTCACGATTAGGCTATGGCTACACCTTC. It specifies CAWRIGQGSRLGYGYTF.

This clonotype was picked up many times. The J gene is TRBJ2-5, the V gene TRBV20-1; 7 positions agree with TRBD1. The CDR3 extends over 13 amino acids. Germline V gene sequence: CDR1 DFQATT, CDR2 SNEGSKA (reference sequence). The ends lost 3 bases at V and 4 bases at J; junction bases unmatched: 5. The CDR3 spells CSARKGAGETQYF. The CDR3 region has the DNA TGCAGTGCTAGGAAGGGGGCGGGAGAGACCCAGTACTTC.

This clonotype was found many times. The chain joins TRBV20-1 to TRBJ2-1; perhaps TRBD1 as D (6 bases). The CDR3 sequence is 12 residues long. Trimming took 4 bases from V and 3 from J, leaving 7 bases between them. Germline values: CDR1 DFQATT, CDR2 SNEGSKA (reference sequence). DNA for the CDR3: TGCAGTGCTACAGGGGTCTACAATGAGCAGTTCTTC. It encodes CSATGVYNEQFF.

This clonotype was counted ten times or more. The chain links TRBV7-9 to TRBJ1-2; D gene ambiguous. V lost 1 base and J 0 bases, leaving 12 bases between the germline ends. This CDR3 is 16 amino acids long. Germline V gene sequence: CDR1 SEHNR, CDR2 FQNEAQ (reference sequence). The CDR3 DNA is TGTGCCAGCAGCTTAGTTACGGTCGGCCCTAACTATGGCTACACCTTC. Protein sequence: CASSLVTVGPNYGYTF.

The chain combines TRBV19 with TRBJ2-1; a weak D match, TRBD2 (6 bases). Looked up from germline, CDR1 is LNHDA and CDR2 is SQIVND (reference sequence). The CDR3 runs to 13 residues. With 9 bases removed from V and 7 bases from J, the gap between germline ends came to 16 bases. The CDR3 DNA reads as TGTGCCAGACTCCGGGCCGCGGGGAATGAGCAGTTCTTC. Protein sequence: CARLRAAGNEQFF. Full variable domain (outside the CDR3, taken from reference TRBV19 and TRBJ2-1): DGGITQSPKYLFRKEGQNVTLSCEQNLNHDAMYWYRQDPGQGLRLIYYSQIVNDFQKGDIAEGYSVSREKKESFPLTVTSAQKNPTAFYLCARLRAAGNEQFFGPGTRLTVL.

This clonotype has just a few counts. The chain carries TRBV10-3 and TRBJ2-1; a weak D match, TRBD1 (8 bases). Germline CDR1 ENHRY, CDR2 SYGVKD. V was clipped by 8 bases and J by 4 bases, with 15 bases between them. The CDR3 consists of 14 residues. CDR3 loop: CAIGGGDRYNEQFF. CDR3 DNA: TGTGCCATCGGGGGGGGGGACAGGTACAATGAGCAGTTCTTC.

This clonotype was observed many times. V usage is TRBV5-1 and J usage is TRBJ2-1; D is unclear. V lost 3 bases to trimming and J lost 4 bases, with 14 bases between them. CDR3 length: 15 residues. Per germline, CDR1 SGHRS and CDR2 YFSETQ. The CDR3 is CASSSPSDPYNEQFF. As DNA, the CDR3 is TGCGCCAGCAGCTCGCCCTCGGACCCGTACAATGAGCAGTTCTTC.

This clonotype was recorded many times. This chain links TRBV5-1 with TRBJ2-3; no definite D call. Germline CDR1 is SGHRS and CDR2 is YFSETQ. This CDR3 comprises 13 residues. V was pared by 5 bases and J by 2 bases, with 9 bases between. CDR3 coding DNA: TGCGCCAGCAGTTCTCCATCCACAGATACGCAGTATTTT. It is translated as CASSSPSTDTQYF.

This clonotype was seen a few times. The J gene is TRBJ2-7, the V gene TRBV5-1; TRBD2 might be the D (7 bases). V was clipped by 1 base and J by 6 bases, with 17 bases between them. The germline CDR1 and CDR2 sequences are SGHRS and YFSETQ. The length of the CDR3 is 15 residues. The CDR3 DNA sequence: TGCGCCAGCAGCTTGTCTGCGGGGGCGACACTCGAGCAGTACTTC. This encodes CASSLSAGATLEQYF.

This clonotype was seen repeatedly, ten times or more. CDR3 nucleotide sequence: TGTGCCAGCAGCTTATCGGTTTTAGGGACAGTCTATAATTCACCCCTCCACTTT. Protein sequence: CASSLSVLGTVYNSPLHF. The V gene is TRBV7-2, the J gene TRBJ1-6; 7 bases match TRBD1. There are 18 residues in the CDR3. The germline V gene encodes CDR1 SGHTA and CDR2 FQGNSA. Losses at the gene ends were 2 bases for V and 3 bases for J; bases not matched to a gene: 10.

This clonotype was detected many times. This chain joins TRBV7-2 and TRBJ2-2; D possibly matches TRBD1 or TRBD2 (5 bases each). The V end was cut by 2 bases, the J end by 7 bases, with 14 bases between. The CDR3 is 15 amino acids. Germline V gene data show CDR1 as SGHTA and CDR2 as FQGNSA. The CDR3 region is CASSLRRGRDGELFF. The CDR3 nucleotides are TGTGCCAGCAGCTTAAGAAGGGGACGGGACGGGGAGCTGTTTTTT.

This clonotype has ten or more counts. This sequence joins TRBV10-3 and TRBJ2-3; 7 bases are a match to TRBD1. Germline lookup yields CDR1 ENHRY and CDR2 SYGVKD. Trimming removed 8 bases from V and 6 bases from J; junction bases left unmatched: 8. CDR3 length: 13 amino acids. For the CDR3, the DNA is TGTGCCATCGGTGGACAGGTCGAGGATACGCAGTATTTT. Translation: CAIGGQVEDTQYF.

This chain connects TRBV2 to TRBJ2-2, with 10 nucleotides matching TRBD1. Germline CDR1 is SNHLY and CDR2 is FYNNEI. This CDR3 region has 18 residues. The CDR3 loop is CTCCLAATWTGGRGELFF. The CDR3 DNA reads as TGTACCTGCTGTTTAGCCGCGACTTGGACAGGGGGGCGCGGGGAGCTGTTTTTT.

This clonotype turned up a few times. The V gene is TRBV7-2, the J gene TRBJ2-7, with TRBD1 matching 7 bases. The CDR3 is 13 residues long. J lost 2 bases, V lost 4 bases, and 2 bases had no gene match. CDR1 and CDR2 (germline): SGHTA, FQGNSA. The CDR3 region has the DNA TGTGCCAGCAGCTCAGGGGGTGCCTACGAGCAGTACTTC. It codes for CASSSGGAYEQYF.

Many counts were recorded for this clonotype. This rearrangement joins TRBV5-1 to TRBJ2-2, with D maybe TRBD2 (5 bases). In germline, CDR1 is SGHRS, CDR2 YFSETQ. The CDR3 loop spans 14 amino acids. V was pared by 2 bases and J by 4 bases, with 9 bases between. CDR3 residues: CASSLTEGTGELFF. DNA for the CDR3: TGCGCCAGCAGCTTAACAGAGGGCACCGGGGAGCTGTTTTTT.

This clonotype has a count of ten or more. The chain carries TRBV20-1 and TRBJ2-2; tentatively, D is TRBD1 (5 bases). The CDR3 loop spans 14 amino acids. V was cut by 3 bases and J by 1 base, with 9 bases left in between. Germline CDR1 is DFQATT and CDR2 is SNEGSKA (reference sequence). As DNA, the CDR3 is TGCAGTGCTAGGCAGGGCGGGAACACCGGGGAGCTGTTTTTT. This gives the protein CSARQGGNTGELFF.

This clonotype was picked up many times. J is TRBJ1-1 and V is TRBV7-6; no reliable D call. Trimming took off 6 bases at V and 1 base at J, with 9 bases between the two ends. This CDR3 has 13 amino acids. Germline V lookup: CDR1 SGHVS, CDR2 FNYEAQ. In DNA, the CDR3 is TGTGCCAGCAGTTCCACATGGAACACTGAAGCTTTCTTT. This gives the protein CASSSTWNTEAFF.

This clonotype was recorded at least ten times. The CDR3 sequence: CSGAPMNTGELFF. The CDR3 DNA follows: TGCAGTGGAGCGCCGATGAACACCGGGGAGCTGTTTTTT. This chain links TRBV20-1 with TRBJ2-2; D is unclear. Trimming cost V 7 bases and J 1 base, with 10 bases left between them. The CDR3 sequence is 13 residues long. From germline, CDR1 is DFQATT and CDR2 SNEGSKA (reference sequence).

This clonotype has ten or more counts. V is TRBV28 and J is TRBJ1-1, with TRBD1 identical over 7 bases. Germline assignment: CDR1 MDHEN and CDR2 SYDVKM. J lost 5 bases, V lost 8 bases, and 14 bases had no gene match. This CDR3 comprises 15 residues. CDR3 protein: CASAIGGQRATEAFF. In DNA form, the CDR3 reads TGTGCCAGCGCCATAGGGGGCCAAAGAGCTACTGAAGCTTTCTTT.

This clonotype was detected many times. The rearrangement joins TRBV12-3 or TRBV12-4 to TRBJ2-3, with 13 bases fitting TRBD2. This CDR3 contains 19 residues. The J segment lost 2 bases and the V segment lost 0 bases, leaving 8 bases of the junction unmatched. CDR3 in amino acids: CASSLALAGGPYPTDTQYF. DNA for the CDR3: TGTGCCAGCAGTTTAGCACTAGCGGGGGGGCCGTACCCCACAGATACGCAGTATTTT.

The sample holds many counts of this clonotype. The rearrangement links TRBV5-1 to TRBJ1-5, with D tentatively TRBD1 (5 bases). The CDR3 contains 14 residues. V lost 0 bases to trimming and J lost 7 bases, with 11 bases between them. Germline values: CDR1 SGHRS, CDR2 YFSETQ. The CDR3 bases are TGCGCCAGCAGCTTGGACGGGGCCATCCAGCCCCAGCATTTT. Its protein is CASSLDGAIQPQHF. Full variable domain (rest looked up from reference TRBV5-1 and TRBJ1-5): KAGVTQTPRYLIKTRGQQVTLSCSPISGHRSVSWYQQTPGQGLQFLFEYFSETQRNKGNFPGRFSGRQFSNSRSEMNVSTLELGDSALYLCASSLDGAIQPQHFGDGTRLSIL.

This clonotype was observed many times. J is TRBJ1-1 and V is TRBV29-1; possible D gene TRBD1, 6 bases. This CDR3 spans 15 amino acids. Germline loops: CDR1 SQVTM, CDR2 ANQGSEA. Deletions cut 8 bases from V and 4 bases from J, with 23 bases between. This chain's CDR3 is CSPSRVSRGATEAFF. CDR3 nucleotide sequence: TGCAGCCCCTCCAGGGTCTCCCGGGGGGCCACTGAAGCTTTCTTT.

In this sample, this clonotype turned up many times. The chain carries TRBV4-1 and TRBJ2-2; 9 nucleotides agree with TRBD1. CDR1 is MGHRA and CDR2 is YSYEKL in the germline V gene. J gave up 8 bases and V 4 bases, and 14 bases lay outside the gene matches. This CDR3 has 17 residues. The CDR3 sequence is CASSPLPGQGRGGELFF. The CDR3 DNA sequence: TGCGCCAGCAGCCCCCTACCGGGACAGGGCAGAGGAGGGGAGCTGTTTTTT.

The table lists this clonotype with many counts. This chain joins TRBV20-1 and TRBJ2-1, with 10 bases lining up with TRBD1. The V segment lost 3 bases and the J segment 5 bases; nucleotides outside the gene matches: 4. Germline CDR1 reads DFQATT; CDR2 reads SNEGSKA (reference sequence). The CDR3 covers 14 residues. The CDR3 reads CSASGQGGNNEQFF. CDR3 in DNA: TGCAGTGCTAGCGGACAGGGGGGGAACAATGAGCAGTTCTTC.

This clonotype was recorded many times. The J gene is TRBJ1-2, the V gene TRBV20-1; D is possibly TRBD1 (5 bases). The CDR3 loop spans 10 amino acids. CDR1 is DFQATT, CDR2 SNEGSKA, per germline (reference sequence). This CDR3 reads CSGGVYGYTF. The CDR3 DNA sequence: TGCAGCGGGGGGGTCTATGGCTACACCTTC.